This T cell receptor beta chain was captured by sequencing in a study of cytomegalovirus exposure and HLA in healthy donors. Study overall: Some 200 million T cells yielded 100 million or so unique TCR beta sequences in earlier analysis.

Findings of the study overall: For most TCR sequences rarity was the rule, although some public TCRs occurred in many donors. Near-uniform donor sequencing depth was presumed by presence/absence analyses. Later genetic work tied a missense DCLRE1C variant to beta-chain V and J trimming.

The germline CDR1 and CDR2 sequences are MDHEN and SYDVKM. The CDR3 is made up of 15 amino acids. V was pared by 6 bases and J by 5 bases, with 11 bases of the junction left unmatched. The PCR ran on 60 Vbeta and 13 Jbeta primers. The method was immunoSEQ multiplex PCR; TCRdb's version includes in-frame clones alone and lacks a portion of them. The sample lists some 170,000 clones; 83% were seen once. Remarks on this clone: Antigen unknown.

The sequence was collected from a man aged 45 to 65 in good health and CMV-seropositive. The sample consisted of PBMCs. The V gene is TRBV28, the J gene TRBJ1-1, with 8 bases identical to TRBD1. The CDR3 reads CASSPVGRGQTEAFF. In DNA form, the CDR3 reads TGTGCCAGCAGCCCAGTCGGCAGGGGGCAAACTGAAGCTTTCTTT.